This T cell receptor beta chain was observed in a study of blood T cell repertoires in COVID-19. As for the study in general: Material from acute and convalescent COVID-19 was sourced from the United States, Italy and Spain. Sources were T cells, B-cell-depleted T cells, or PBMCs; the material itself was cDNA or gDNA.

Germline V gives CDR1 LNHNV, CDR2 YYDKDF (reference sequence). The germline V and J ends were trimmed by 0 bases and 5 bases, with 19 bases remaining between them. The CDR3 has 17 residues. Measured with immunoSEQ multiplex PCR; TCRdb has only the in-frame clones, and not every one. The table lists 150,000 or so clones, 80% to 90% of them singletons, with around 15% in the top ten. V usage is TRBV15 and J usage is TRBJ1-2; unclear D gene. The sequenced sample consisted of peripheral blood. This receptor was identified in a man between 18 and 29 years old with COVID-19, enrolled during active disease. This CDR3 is CATSRDLPRRVAYGYTF. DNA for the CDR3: TGTGCCACCAGCAGAGATCTCCCGCGTCGGGTAGCTTATGGCTACACCTTC. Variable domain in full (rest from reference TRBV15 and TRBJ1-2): DAMVIQNPRYQVTQFGKPVTLSCSQTLNHNVMYWYQQKSSQAPKLLFHYYDKDFNNEADTPDNFQSRRPNTSFCFLDIRSPGLGDTAMYLCATSRDLPRRVAYGYTFGSGTRLTVV.